This T cell receptor beta chain was retrieved from a study of breast tumors, draining lymph nodes, adjacent tissues. The CDR3 has 14 residues. The V end lost 1 base, the J end lost 3 bases, and 12 bases lay between the germline ends. The germline V gene has CDR1 SQVTM and CDR2 ANQGSEA. A single record per CDR3 protein comes from TCRdb applying MiXCR to the multiplex PCR reads. There are around 70,000 distinct CDR3 sequences in the sample; roughly 44% occur only once, and more than 7.5% lies in the top ten. The source is a female donor with breast cancer. Some clones in this sample may be carry-over from other donors' samples. The rearrangement joins TRBV29-1 to TRBJ1-2, with TRBD1 as a possible D gene (5 bases). Sequenced input: breast tumor tissue. This CDR3 reads CSVEVAGGDYGYTF. The CDR3 DNA sequence: TGCAGCGTTGAAGTAGCGGGGGGTGACTATGGCTACACCTTC.